The 8 T cell receptor beta chains listed next were all sequenced from one sample in a study of T cell repertoires in cytomegalovirus infection. TCRdb re-analysed the reads in MiXCR, keeping a single row per CDR3 protein. The sample consists of roughly 500,000 distinct CDR3 sequences, roughly a third of them appearing once. For these receptors, no antigen is known. The source material was cultured PBMCs, sampled from culture after CMV antigen stimulation. These receptors were collected from a human donor in good health (CMV status not recorded). Some clones in this sample may be carry-over from other donors' samples.

This clonotype appeared a single time. This chain uses TRBV2 with TRBJ2-1, with D unresolved. The CDR3 loop spans 14 amino acids. V was clipped by 4 bases and J by 3 bases, with 10 bases between them. CDR1 and CDR2 from the germline V gene are SNHLY and FYNNEI. The CDR3 DNA reads TGTGCCAGCAGTGTAGAGCCGAACTACAATGAGCAGTTCTTC. This translates into CASSVEPNYNEQFF.

This clonotype showed up just a few times. This chain links TRBV30 with TRBJ1-2; D gene uncertain. The CDR3 loop spans 15 amino acids. The V gene's germline CDR1 is GTSNPN and CDR2 SVGIG (reference sequence). Trimming left V 0 bases short and J 6 bases short, with 17 bases between. CDR3 in amino acids: CAWSVLTKKGNGYTF. DNA of the CDR3: TGTGCCTGGAGTGTACTGACAAAAAAAGGGAATGGCTACACCTTC.

The V and J genes are TRBV9 and TRBJ2-3, with 9 bases identical to TRBD2. V dropped 3 bases and J dropped 2; count of bases not matched to a gene: 7. Germline assignment: CDR1 SGDLS and CDR2 YYNGEE. The CDR3 sequence is 16 residues long. The CDR3 reads CASSASGGQLTDTQYF. In DNA, the CDR3 is TGTGCCAGCAGCGCAAGCGGGGGGCAACTCACAGATACGCAGTATTTT.

The chain has TRBV6-6 and TRBJ2-7; 11 bases line up with TRBD1. CDR1 and CDR2 from the germline V gene are MNHNY and SVGAGI (reference sequence). V shed 6 bases, J shed 3 bases, and the junction held 4 bases outside the gene matches. CDR3 size: 14 residues. The CDR3 DNA sequence: TGTGCCAGCAGGCCCGGGACAGGGGGCTACGAGCAGTACGTC. It yields the protein CASRPGTGGYEQYV.

This clonotype has more than one count but fewer than ten. This sequence joins TRBV6-4 and TRBJ1-1; a possible D gene is TRBD1 (5 bases). The CDR3 is 13 residues long. CDR1 MRHNA and CDR2 SNTAGT come from the germline V gene. The ends were cut back, 6 bases at V and 3 bases at J, with 11 bases in the middle. CDR3 bases: TGTGCCAGCAGAGCAGGGTTTGACACTGAAGCTTTCTTT. Residues: CASRAGFDTEAFF.

This clonotype was counted a few times. This rearrangement joins TRBV7-3 to TRBJ2-1, with D possibly being TRBD2 (5 bases). The length of the CDR3 is 14 residues. Germline V gene sequence: CDR1 SGHTA, CDR2 FQGTGA. Trimming pared 1 base from V and 5 bases from J, leaving 9 bases between. The CDR3 nucleotides are TGTGCCAGCAGCTTAAGGGAGTGGGACAATGAGCAGTTCTTC. The encoded protein is CASSLREWDNEQFF.

The V call is TRBV6-2 or TRBV6-3, the J call TRBJ2-3; 9 bases are shared with TRBD2. Per the germline V gene, CDR1 is MNHEY and CDR2 is SVGEGT. V lost 6 bases and J lost 6; bases outside the gene matches: 13. There are 16 residues in the CDR3. In DNA, the CDR3 is TGTGCCAGCAGGGAGTATAGCGGGAGTCTGCCGGATACGCAGTATTTT. Its translation is CASREYSGSLPDTQYF.

The V gene is TRBV7-2, the J gene TRBJ1-2; D call uncertain. V dropped 1 base and J dropped 2 bases, with 8 bases sitting between them. CDR1 SGHTA and CDR2 FQGNSA come from the germline V gene. The CDR3 sequence is 14 residues long. CDR3 in amino acids: CASSLVVSNYGYTF. As DNA, the CDR3 is TGTGCCAGCAGCTTAGTAGTCTCGAACTATGGCTACACCTTC.